This T cell receptor beta chain appears in the sequencing data of a study of OX40 agonist ivuxolimab in advanced cancers. Across the study: Ivuxolimab, an antibody that agonizes OX40 (CD134), was administered to the patients. The group had a mean age of roughly 56 years, ranged from roughly 20 to 80, and was 80% to 85% male.

CDR1 and CDR2 (germline): SGHAT, FQNNGV. The V segment lost 3 bases and the J segment 5 bases; nucleotides outside the gene matches: 7. The length of the CDR3 is 16 residues. Sequencing was performed with immunoSEQ multiplex PCR; in TCRdb, only in-frame clones are kept and a portion is missing. Of around 97,000 clones listed, less than 85% are singletons. Comments on this clone: Its specificity is unknown.

Study results and limitations: Blood T cells, both CD4+ and CD8+, expanded clonally by week 6 at 0.1 to 3.0 mg/kg.

The clonotype originates from an adult with an advanced solid tumor such as melanoma, head and neck, liver or kidney cancer. This chain links TRBV11-2 with TRBJ2-2, with 9 positions matching TRBD1. The sample here was CD4+ or CD8+ T cells sorted from blood, taken in a trial of the OX40 agonist ivuxolimab. CDR3 sequence reads: CASSFATGGVTGELFF. For the CDR3, the DNA is TGTGCCAGCAGCTTCGCCACAGGGGGCGTTACCGGGGAGCTGTTTTTT.